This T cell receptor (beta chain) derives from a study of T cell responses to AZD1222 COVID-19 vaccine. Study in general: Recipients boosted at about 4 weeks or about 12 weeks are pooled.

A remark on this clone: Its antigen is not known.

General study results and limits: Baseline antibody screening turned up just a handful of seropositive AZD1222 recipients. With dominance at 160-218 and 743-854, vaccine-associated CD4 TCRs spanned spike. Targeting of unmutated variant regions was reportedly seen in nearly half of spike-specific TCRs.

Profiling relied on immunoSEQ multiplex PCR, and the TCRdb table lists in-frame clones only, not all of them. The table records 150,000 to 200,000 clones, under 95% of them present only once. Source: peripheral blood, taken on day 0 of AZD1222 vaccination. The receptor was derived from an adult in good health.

In DNA form, the CDR3 reads TGTGCCAGCAGTTTCGAGGGGGGCGATGAAAAACTGTTTTTT. Amino acids: CASSFEGGDEKLFF. The rearrangement links TRBV28 to TRBJ1-4; D possibly corresponds to TRBD1 (6 bases). The germline V gene has CDR1 MDHEN and CDR2 SYDVKM. This CDR3 comprises 14 residues. V shed 3 bases and J shed 6 bases, with 11 bases lying between them.